This T cell receptor beta chain was obtained from a study of blood T cell repertoires in COVID-19. Turning to the study itself: Acute and convalescent COVID-19 samples came from the United States, Italy and Spain. The cDNA or gDNA used as material had been derived from T cells, B-cell-depleted T cells, or PBMCs.

This CDR3 contains 14 residues. Trimming removed 3 bases from V and 5 bases from J; junction bases left unmatched: 4. Germline V lookup: CDR1 LGHDT, CDR2 YNNKEL (reference sequence). Authors' processing steps: Reference gene primer amplification yielded estimated nucleated cell counts. Sequencing used immunoSEQ multiplex PCR; TCRdb keeps in-frame clones, though not all of them. The D gene and trimming were derived from the DNA, and the V and J assignments and clone size from that table. This sample yields some 7,600 clones, of which 80% to 90% are seen a single time; 9% to 10% belongs to the top ten.

The sequence was collected from a human donor in a cohort sampled during active COVID-19. The sample comprised peripheral blood. J is TRBJ2-7 and V is TRBV3-1 (or the pseudogene TRBV3-2); 10 positions agree with TRBD2. This CDR3 is CASSQTSGRNEQYF. CDR3 bases: TGTGCCAGCAGCCAGACTAGCGGGCGGAACGAGCAGTACTTC.